Described below is a single TCR beta chain sequence and its context. The data belong to a study of T cell repertoires in cytomegalovirus infection. Background on the study: Based on public TCR beta signatures, there were indications of CMV infection and of a matching HLA type.

MiXCR was run by TCRdb on the reads, yielding one entry per CDR3 protein. The data show some 440,000 distinct CDR3 sequences, about 33% seen once. The origin of this receptor is a human donor in good health (CMV status not recorded). Some clones in this sample may be carry-over from other donors' samples. Material for sequencing was PBMCs.

The CDR3 here is CASLSSYNEQFF. The CDR3 bases are TGCGCCAGCCTGAGCTCCTACAATGAGCAGTTCTTC. V usage is TRBV4-1 and J usage is TRBJ2-1; D call uncertain. The V end lost 8 bases, the J end lost 0 bases, and 5 bases lay between the germline ends. Per the germline V gene, CDR1 is MGHRA and CDR2 is YSYEKL. The CDR3 is made up of 12 amino acids.